These T cell receptor beta chains were read from a single sample in a study of shared clonotypes between healthy human individuals. TCRdb keeps only in-frame clones here, not all; method: immunoSEQ multiplex PCR. Here the sample spans around 370,000 clones, roughly 96% being singletons. What was sequenced was memory CD8+ T cells sorted from blood. These receptors were collected from a man aged 25 to 40 in good health. The CDR3 runs from the conserved cysteine through the conserved F or W. Each record gives: CDR3 length, V gene, J gene, clone size, D gene, CDR3 DNA, CDR3 protein. D genes are given only for firm matches. The listing skips clone size in some rows; elsewhere it reads once, few, many or a size class.

length: 12; V: TRBV11-2; J: TRBJ2-1; size: .; D: TRBD1; DNA: TGTGCCAGCAGCTGGACAGGGAATGAGCAGTTCTTC; CDR3: CASSWTGNEQFF
length: 12; V: TRBV28; J: TRBJ1-1; size: .; D: .; DNA: TGTGCCAGCAGTCCCCCGGGACTTGAAGCTTTCTTT; CDR3: CASSPPGLEAFF
length: 16; V: TRBV7-9; J: TRBJ2-7; size: .; D: TRBD1; DNA: TGTGCCAGCAGCTTAGCCGACAGGGGGCAAAGGTACGAGCAGTACTTC; CDR3: CASSLADRGQRYEQYF
length: 14; V: TRBV6-1; J: TRBJ2-3; size: .; D: .; DNA: TGTGCCAGCAGTGAAGTTGGCAACACAGATACGCAGTATTTT; CDR3: CASSEVGNTDTQYF
length: 14; V: TRBV5-1; J: TRBJ2-1; size: .; D: TRBD2; DNA: TGCGCCAGCAGCCGCGGGAGCTCCTACAATGAGCAGTTCTTC; CDR3: CASSRGSSYNEQFF
length: 15; V: TRBV2; J: TRBJ2-3; size: .; D: TRBD2; DNA: TGTGCCAGCAAGATCAAAGCGGGAGGATCCGATACGCAGTATTTT; CDR3: CASKIKAGGSDTQYF
length: 12; V: TRBV28; J: TRBJ2-7; size: .; D: .; DNA: TGTGCCAGCAGTTTAAGGGGGAGCGAGCAGTACTTC; CDR3: CASSLRGSEQYF
length: 14; V: TRBV6-1; J: TRBJ2-7; size: .; D: TRBD2; DNA: TGTGCCAGCAGCCCCCTAGCGGGAGACTCCGAGCAGTACTTC; CDR3: CASSPLAGDSEQYF
length: 16; V: TRBV4-1; J: TRBJ2-3; size: .; D: .; DNA: TGCGCCAGCAGCCAACCCGGGACCGCCGGCACAGATACGCAGTATTTT; CDR3: CASSQPGTAGTDTQYF
length: 12; V: TRBV19; J: TRBJ2-7; size: .; D: .; DNA: TGTGCCAGTAGTGACAGGCGGTACGAGCAGTACTTC; CDR3: CASSDRRYEQYF
length: 11; V: TRBV6-6; J: TRBJ2-3; size: .; D: .; DNA: TGTGCCAGCAGCCGCGGGGATACGCAGTATTTT; CDR3: CASSRGDTQYF
length: 13; V: TRBV13; J: TRBJ2-2; size: .; D: .; DNA: TGTGCCAGCAGCTTACAGAACACCGGGGAGCTGTTTTTT; CDR3: CASSLQNTGELFF
length: 15; V: TRBV28; J: TRBJ1-2; size: .; D: .; DNA: TGTGCCAGCAGTCCTTTGGACAGATCTAACTATGGCTACACCTTC; CDR3: CASSPLDRSNYGYTF
length: 12; V: TRBV14; J: TRBJ2-7; size: .; D: .; DNA: TGTGCCAGCAGCCCTAGCTCCTACGAGCAGTACTTC; CDR3: CASSPSSYEQYF
length: 14; V: TRBV27; J: TRBJ2-7; size: .; D: .; DNA: TGTGCCAGCAGCACAAGGGGCGGGACCTCCGAGCAGTACTTC; CDR3: CASSTRGGTSEQYF
length: 16; V: TRBV5-6; J: TRBJ1-4; size: .; D: .; DNA: TGTGCCAGCAGCTTGGAGCGGGGGCGCGAGAATGAAAAACTGTTTTTT; CDR3: CASSLERGRENEKLFF
length: 13; V: TRBV7-2; J: TRBJ1-2; size: .; D: .; DNA: TGTGCCAGCAGCTCTCAGGGGTACTATGGCTACACCTTC; CDR3: CASSSQGYYGYTF
length: 16; V: TRBV7-2; J: TRBJ2-7; size: .; D: TRBD2; DNA: TGTGCCAGCAGCTTATTAGCGGGAGTGGGCCCCTACGAGCAGTACTTC; CDR3: CASSLLAGVGPYEQYF
length: 13; V: TRBV5-1; J: TRBJ1-1; size: .; D: .; DNA: TGCGCCAGCAGCACCGGACAGAACACTGAAGCTTTCTTT; CDR3: CASSTGQNTEAFF
length: 13; V: TRBV5-1; J: TRBJ1-2; size: .; D: .; DNA: TGCGCCAGCAGCTTGACAGGCTCCTATGGCTACACCTTC; CDR3: CASSLTGSYGYTF
length: 15; V: TRBV6-5; J: TRBJ2-5; size: .; D: TRBD2; DNA: TGTGCCAGCAGTTACGCCGGGACTAGCGGAGAGACCCAGTACTTC; CDR3: CASSYAGTSGETQYF
length: 16; V: TRBV19; J: TRBJ2-1; size: .; D: TRBD2; DNA: TGTGCCAGTAGCAGCGGGACGGCTAGCTCCTACAATGAGCAGTTCTTC; CDR3: CASSSGTASSYNEQFF
length: 15; V: TRBV19; J: TRBJ2-5; size: .; D: TRBD2; DNA: TGTGCCAGCCGTAGTAGCGGGAGGAAGGAAGAGACCCAGTACTTC; CDR3: CASRSSGRKEETQYF
length: 14; V: TRBV18; J: TRBJ2-5; size: .; D: TRBD2; DNA: TGTGCCAGCTCACGGGCTAGCGGACAAGAGACCCAGTACTTC; CDR3: CASSRASGQETQYF
length: 15; V: TRBV9; J: TRBJ2-4; size: .; D: TRBD2; DNA: TGTGCCAGCAGCCCCGGGGGGTCGGCCAAAAACATTCAGTACTTC; CDR3: CASSPGGSAKNIQYF
length: 17; V: TRBV7-9; J: TRBJ2-5; size: .; D: .; DNA: TGTGCCAGCAGCCCGGGACACCGAATTGACTACCAAGAGACCCAGTACTTC; CDR3: CASSPGHRIDYQETQYF
length: 13; V: TRBV19; J: TRBJ1-1; size: .; D: .; DNA: TGTGCCAGTAGTATGGGGGGGGCAACTGAAGCTTTCTTT; CDR3: CASSMGGATEAFF
length: 14; V: TRBV9; J: TRBJ1-2; size: .; D: .; DNA: TGTGCCAGCACCATCGGTGGGGCCAACTATGGCTACACCTTC; CDR3: CASTIGGANYGYTF
length: 15; V: TRBV2; J: TRBJ2-5; size: .; D: .; DNA: TGTGCCAGCAGGGGTATAGCGGCACATCAAGAGACCCAGTACTTC; CDR3: CASRGIAAHQETQYF
length: 13; V: TRBV6-1; J: TRBJ1-5; size: .; D: .; DNA: TGTGCCAGCAGTCTCTACAAAAATCAGCCCCAGCATTTT; CDR3: CASSLYKNQPQHF
length: 15; V: TRBV11-3; J: TRBJ1-2; size: .; D: .; DNA: TGTGCCAGCAGCTTAGTTGGGGAAAGGAGCTATGGCTACACCTTC; CDR3: CASSLVGERSYGYTF
length: 13; V: TRBV27; J: TRBJ1-5; size: .; D: .; DNA: TGTGCCAGCAGTTTGGGCAGCAATCAGCCCCAGCATTTT; CDR3: CASSLGSNQPQHF
length: 14; V: TRBV5-4; J: TRBJ1-2; size: .; D: .; DNA: TGTGCCAGCAGCTTGGTTCGGACAGATCAGGGCTACACCTTC; CDR3: CASSLVRTDQGYTF
length: 12; V: TRBV2; J: TRBJ2-2; size: .; D: TRBD1; DNA: TGTGCCAGCCAGGGGGCCACCGGGGAGCTGTTTTTT; CDR3: CASQGATGELFF
length: 15; V: TRBV7-9; J: TRBJ2-7; size: .; D: .; DNA: TGTGCCAGCAGCTCTCCGGGACAAATTTCCTACGAGCAGTACTTC; CDR3: CASSSPGQISYEQYF
length: 14; V: TRBV9; J: TRBJ2-7; size: .; D: .; DNA: TGTGCCAGCAGCCCCCCTGGAGGGGGCTACGAGCAGTACTTC; CDR3: CASSPPGGGYEQYF
length: 13; V: TRBV7-9; J: TRBJ2-3; size: .; D: .; DNA: TGTGCCAGCAGCACGGCAGGCACAGATACGCAGTATTTT; CDR3: CASSTAGTDTQYF
length: 14; V: TRBV27; J: TRBJ2-7; size: .; D: .; DNA: TGTGCCAGCAGTTTGGCAGGGCCTGGGGACGAGCAGTACTTC; CDR3: CASSLAGPGDEQYF
length: 15; V: TRBV2; J: TRBJ1-1; size: .; D: TRBD1; DNA: TGTGCCAGCAGTGACTACAGGGGGCTGAACACTGAAGCTTTCTTT; CDR3: CASSDYRGLNTEAFF
length: 14; V: TRBV7-9; J: TRBJ1-2; size: .; D: TRBD1; DNA: TGTGCCAGCAGCGGAGACAGGGGAGGCTATGGCTACACCTTC; CDR3: CASSGDRGGYGYTF
length: 16; V: TRBV6-5; J: TRBJ2-1; size: .; D: TRBD1; DNA: TGTGCCAGCAGTTACGACAGGGGGCCCTGGGAGAGTGAGCAGTTCTTC; CDR3: CASSYDRGPWESEQFF
length: 12; V: TRBV15; J: TRBJ2-1; size: .; D: .; DNA: TGTGCCACCAGCAGAGATGGGACTCGACAGTTCTTC; CDR3: CATSRDGTRQFF
length: 14; V: TRBV10-3; J: TRBJ2-2; size: once; D: .; DNA: TGTGCCATCAGTGAGTCTGGAGGCACCGGGGAGCTGTTTTTT; CDR3: CAISESGGTGELFF
length: 16; V: TRBV6-1; J: TRBJ1-2; size: .; D: .; DNA: TGTGCCAGCAGTGGCGAGGTGCCTCGGTCTAACTATGGCTACACCTTC; CDR3: CASSGEVPRSNYGYTF
length: 16; V: TRBV7-3; J: TRBJ2-3; size: once; D: TRBD2; DNA: TGTGCCAGCAGCTTAACGGGGGGAGGGCCACGAGATACGCAGTATTTT; CDR3: CASSLTGGGPRDTQYF
length: 20; V: TRBV4-2; J: TRBJ2-5; size: once; D: TRBD1; DNA: TGTGCCAGCAGCCAAGGGGACAGGGGGAAGTCGGAGGGTCGCCAAGAGACCCAGTACTTC; CDR3: CASSQGDRGKSEGRQETQYF
length: 16; V: TRBV19; J: TRBJ2-1; size: .; D: .; DNA: TGTGCCAGTAGTGGGGGGGGCCGCCGCGCCTACAATGAGCAGTTCTTC; CDR3: CASSGGGRRAYNEQFF
length: 15; V: TRBV19; J: TRBJ1-2; size: .; D: TRBD1; DNA: TGTGCCAGTAGTATTGAGGGGGCTCCATTCTATGGCTACACCTTC; CDR3: CASSIEGAPFYGYTF
length: 15; V: TRBV10-3; J: TRBJ1-1; size: few; D: TRBD1; DNA: TGTGCCATCAGTGTAGGACAGGGTCTGAACACTGAAGCTTTCTTT; CDR3: CAISVGQGLNTEAFF
length: 15; V: TRBV27; J: TRBJ1-5; size: .; D: .; DNA: TGTGCCAGCAGTTCGCGATGGGGGGGCAATCAGCCCCAGCATTTT; CDR3: CASSSRWGGNQPQHF
length: 15; V: TRBV11-2; J: TRBJ2-1; size: .; D: .; DNA: TGTGCCAGCAGCTTAGGTGGGACTTCCTACAATGAGCAGTTCTTC; CDR3: CASSLGGTSYNEQFF
length: 17; V: TRBV5-1; J: TRBJ2-7; size: .; D: .; DNA: TGCGCCAGCAGCTTGTTCCCAAAGGCTGGGGGTTCCTACGAGCAGTACTTC; CDR3: CASSLFPKAGGSYEQYF
length: 15; V: TRBV5-4; J: TRBJ2-1; size: .; D: TRBD2; DNA: TGTGCCAGCAGCGCGACTAGCGGGACCTACAATGAGCAGTTCTTC; CDR3: CASSATSGTYNEQFF
length: 16; V: TRBV10-2; J: TRBJ2-1; size: .; D: .; DNA: TGCGCCAGCAGTGGGGGGCTAGCGTACTCCTACAATGAGCAGTTCTTC; CDR3: CASSGGLAYSYNEQFF